This T cell receptor (beta chain) was identified in a study of blood T cell repertoires in COVID-19. About the study: PBMCs, B-cell-depleted T cells, or T cells provided the cDNA or gDNA that made up the material.

Trimming cost V 4 bases and J 7 bases, with 8 bases left between them. This CDR3 is built from 11 residues. The germline gives CDR1 SGHTS, CDR2 YDEGEE. Here immunoSEQ multiplex PCR was the method, and the copy in TCRdb shows in-frame clones only, minus some. The repertoire holds 150,000 to 250,000 clones, with 87% as singletons. Sequenced: PBMCs or T cells enriched from blood (not recorded which). This clonotype originated in a woman aged 25-40 years who had recovered from COVID-19. The chain has TRBV5-8 and TRBJ1-2; D gene ambiguous. Here the CDR3 DNA reads TGTGCCAGCAGCCTACGGGGTGGCTACACCTTC. Its translation is CASSLRGGYTF.